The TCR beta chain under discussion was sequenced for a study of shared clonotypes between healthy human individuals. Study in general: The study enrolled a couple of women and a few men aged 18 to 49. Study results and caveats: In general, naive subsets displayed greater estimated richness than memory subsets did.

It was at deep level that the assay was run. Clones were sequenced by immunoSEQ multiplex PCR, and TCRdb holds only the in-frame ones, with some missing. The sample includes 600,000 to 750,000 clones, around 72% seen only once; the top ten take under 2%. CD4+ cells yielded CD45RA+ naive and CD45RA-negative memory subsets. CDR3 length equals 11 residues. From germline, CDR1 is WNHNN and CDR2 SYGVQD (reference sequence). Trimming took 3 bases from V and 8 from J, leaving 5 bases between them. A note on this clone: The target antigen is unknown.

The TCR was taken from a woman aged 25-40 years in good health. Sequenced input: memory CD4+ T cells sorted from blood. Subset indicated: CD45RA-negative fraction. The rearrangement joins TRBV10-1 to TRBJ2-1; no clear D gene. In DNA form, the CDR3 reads TGCGCCAGCAGTGACCACTATGAGCAGTTCTTC. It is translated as CASSDHYEQFF.